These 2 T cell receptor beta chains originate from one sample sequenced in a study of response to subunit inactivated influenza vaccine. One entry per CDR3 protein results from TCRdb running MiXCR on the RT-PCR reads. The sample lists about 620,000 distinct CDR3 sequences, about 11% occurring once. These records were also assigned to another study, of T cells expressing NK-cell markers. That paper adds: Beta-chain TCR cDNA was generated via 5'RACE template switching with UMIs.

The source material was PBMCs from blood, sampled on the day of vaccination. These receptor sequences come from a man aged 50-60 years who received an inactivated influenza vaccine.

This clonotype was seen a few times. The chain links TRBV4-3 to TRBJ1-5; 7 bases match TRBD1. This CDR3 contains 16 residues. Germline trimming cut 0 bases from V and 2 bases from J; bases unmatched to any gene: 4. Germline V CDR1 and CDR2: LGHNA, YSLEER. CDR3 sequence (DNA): TGCGCCAGCAGCCAAGAAGGGGGCTGGGGCAATCAGCCCCAGCATTTT. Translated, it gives CASSQEGGWGNQPQHF.

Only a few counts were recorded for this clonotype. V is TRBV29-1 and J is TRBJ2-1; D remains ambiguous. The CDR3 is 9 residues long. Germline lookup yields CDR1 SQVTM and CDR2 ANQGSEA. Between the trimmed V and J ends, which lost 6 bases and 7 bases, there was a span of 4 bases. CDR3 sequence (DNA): TGCAGCGTCCCAAATGAGCAGTTCTTC. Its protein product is CSVPNEQFF.